Sequencing of this TCR beta chain was carried out in a study of early T cells in non-severe SARS-CoV-2 infection. The wider study: Alpha and beta chains were unpaired, from unsorted whole-blood bulk RNA.

Regarding the study as a whole: VDJdb matches were skewed toward anti-spike CD8 T cell responses.

Germline CDR1 is SQVTM and CDR2 is ANQGSEA. The ends were cut back, 5 bases at V and 7 bases at J, with 15 bases in the middle. The CDR3 has 13 residues. Individual cDNA molecules received unique molecular identifiers during library preparation. TCRdb reprocessed the 5' RACE reads with MiXCR, giving one entry per CDR3 protein. Here the sample spans 37,000 or so distinct CDR3 sequences, 5.5% to 7% being singletons. This clonotype was seen at least ten times. What it binds is unknown. The clonotype comes from an adult who was a healthcare worker with PCR-confirmed SARS-CoV-2 infection or an uninfected control (not recorded which). The J gene is TRBJ1-5, the V gene TRBV29-1, with unresolved D. The sample consisted of whole blood. The CDR3 loop is CSVSLGREQPQHF. In DNA, the CDR3 is TGCAGCGTTTCACTGGGGAGGGAACAGCCCCAGCATTTT.